This TCR beta chain was captured by sequencing in a study of cytomegalovirus exposure and HLA in healthy donors. The wider study: It was reported in a later analysis that the approximately 120 validation repertoires used the same platform as the approximately 670 first-cohort repertoires.

Overall study findings and caveats: It was confirmed in vitro that a few of the CMV-associated chains were specific for CMV antigens.

Germline loops: CDR1 SGHTA, CDR2 FQGNSA. The ends were cut back, 4 bases at V and 5 bases at J, with 11 bases in the middle. The CDR3 loop spans 13 amino acids. Libraries were prepared by immunoSEQ multiplex PCR; TCRdb keeps only in-frame clonotypes and omits some of them. The table has around 160,000 clones, about 82% seen once. A note on this clone: Antigen: not known.

This sequence joins TRBV7-2 and TRBJ1-1, with D maybe TRBD1 (5 bases). The source of this sequence is a man aged 25-40 years in good health and CMV-seropositive. The specimen sequenced was PBMCs. The DNA of the CDR3 is TGTGCCAGCAGCTGGAGACAGCCTACTGAAGCTTTCTTT. Amino acid sequence: CASSWRQPTEAFF.